The entry that follows covers one TCR beta chain sequence. Antigen: not known. TCRdb reanalyzed the 5' RACE reads and collapses them to one entry per CDR3 protein, without DNA. The table lists about 330,000 distinct CDR3 sequences. This specimen comes from a study of monozygotic twins with inflammatory bowel disease. Donors each contributed one blood sample measuring under 3 ml. This CDR3 region has 15 residues. Germline V gene data show CDR1 as SGHVS and CDR2 as FQNEAQ. Study results and limitations: Evidence failed to back one strong IBD-linked signal or clonotype. Twin pairs that were concordant did not differ from discordant pairs in repertoire similarity, possibly from limited power. Patients received differing immunosuppressive treatments, which may have added variability to their repertoires.

The sequence was collected from a human donor with ulcerative colitis or Crohn's disease, or a healthy co-twin of an affected twin (not recorded which). The material sequenced was blood. The gene calls are TRBV7-8 and TRBJ2-5; lacking DNA, the TRBD1 call made by TCRdb goes unchecked. This chain's CDR3 is CASSLRTEVLETQYF.